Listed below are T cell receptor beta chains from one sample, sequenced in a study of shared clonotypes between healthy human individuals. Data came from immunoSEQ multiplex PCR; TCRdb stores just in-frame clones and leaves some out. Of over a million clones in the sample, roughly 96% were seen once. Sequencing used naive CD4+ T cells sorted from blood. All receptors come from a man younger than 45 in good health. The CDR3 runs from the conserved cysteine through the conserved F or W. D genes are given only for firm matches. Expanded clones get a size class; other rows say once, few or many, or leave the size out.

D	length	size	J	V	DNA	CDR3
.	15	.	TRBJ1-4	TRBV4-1	TGCGCCAGCAGCATCCCGGGACGGGACGTGGGGAAACTGTTTTTT	CASSIPGRDVGKLFF
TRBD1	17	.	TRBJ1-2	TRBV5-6	TGTGCCAGCAGCTCACGAATACAGGGGCGACTTAACTATGGCTACACCTTC	CASSSRIQGRLNYGYTF
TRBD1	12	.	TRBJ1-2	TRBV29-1	TGCAGCGTTGGACAGGGGACCTATGGCTACACCTTC	CSVGQGTYGYTF
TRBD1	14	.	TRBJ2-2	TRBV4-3	TGCGCCAGCAGCCCCGGGACAGCAATCGGGGAGCTGTTTTTT	CASSPGTAIGELFF
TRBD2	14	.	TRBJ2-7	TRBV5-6	TGTGCCAGCACCCGACTAGCGGGAGACTACGAGCAGTACTTC	CASTRLAGDYEQYF
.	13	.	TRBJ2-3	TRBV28	TGTGCCAGCAGCACCGGGCCGCAGGGTACGCAGTATTTT	CASSTGPQGTQYF
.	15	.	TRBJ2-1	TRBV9	TGTGCCAGCAGCGTAGGCCTGAGGACAGACAATGAGCAGTTCTTC	CASSVGLRTDNEQFF
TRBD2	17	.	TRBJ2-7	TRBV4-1	TGCGCCAGCAGCCAACTGACTAGCGGGTACGCCTCCTACGAGCAGTACTTC	CASSQLTSGYASYEQYF
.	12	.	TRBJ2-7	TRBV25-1	TGTGCCAGCGCCCAGGGAATCTACGAGCAGTACTTC	CASAQGIYEQYF
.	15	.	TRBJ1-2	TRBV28	TGTGCCAGCACCTCACCGGGACAAGAACCCTATGGCTACACCTTC	CASTSPGQEPYGYTF
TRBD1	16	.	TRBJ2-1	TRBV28	TGTGCCAGTCGTGCCCGGACAGGGGGCATCTACAATGAGCAGTTCTTC	CASRARTGGIYNEQFF
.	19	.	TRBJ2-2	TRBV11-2	TGTGCCAGCAGCTTAGTCAGGTGGTCCAACCCGACCGCCACCGGGGAGCTGTTTTTT	CASSLVRWSNPTATGELFF
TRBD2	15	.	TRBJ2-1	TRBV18	TGTGCCAGCTCACCGAGGACTAGCGGGGACAATGAGCAGTTCTTC	CASSPRTSGDNEQFF
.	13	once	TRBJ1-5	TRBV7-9	TGTGCCAGCGGCAGGGGCGAAGGACAGCCCCAGCATTTT	CASGRGEGQPQHF
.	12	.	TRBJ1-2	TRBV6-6	TGTGCCAGCAGTACAGCGAACTATGGCTACACCTTC	CASSTANYGYTF
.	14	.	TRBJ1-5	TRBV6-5	TGTGCGACCTGTCCTGCTGGCCTACTGCAGCCCCAGCATTTT	CATCPAGLLQPQHF
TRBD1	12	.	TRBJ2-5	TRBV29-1	TGCAGCTTGTGGACAGGGTCAGAGACCCAGTACTTC	CSLWTGSETQYF
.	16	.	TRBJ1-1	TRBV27	TGTGCCAGTGGCAGTGGTGGCCGCCGAGGTAGGACTGAAGCTTTCTTT	CASGSGGRRGRTEAFF
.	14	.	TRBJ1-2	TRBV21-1	TGTGCCAGCAGCAAGGGGGAGGGAGGCTATGGCTACACCTTC	CASSKGEGGYGYTF
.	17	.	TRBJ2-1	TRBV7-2	TGTGCCAGCAGCTTAGTCACGGGCCCCTACTCCTACAATGAGCAGTTCTTC	CASSLVTGPYSYNEQFF
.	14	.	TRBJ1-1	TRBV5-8	TGTGCCAGCAGCCTTAGACAGCTCGACTATAATACCTTCTTT	CASSLRQLDYNTFF
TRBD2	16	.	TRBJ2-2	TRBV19	TGTGCCAGTAGTATCGGACTAGCGGGAAACACCGGGGAGCTGTTTTTT	CASSIGLAGNTGELFF
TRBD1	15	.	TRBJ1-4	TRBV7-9	TGTGCCAGCAGCTCCAACAGGGGGCTGTCTGAAAAACTGTTTTTT	CASSSNRGLSEKLFF
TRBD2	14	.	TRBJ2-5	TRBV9	TGTGCCAGCAGCGTAGGGGGAGGGGAAGAGACCCAGTACTTC	CASSVGGGEETQYF
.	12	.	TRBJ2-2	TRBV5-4	TGTGCCAGTGGAACTTTCGGCGGGGAGCTGTTTTTT	CASGTFGGELFF
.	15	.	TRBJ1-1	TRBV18	TGTGCCAGCTCACCGTCTCGCTCTATGAACACTGAAGCTTTCTTT	CASSPSRSMNTEAFF
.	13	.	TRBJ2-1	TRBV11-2	TGTGCCAGCAGCTTAGGGGCCTACAATGAGCAGTTCTTC	CASSLGAYNEQFF
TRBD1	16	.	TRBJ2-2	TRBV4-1	TGCGCCAGCAGCCCGACAGGGGCGATTTTAACCGGGGAGCTGTTTTTT	CASSPTGAILTGELFF
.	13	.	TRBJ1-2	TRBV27	TGTGCCAGCAGTTTACAGGAAAACTATGGCTACACCTTC	CASSLQENYGYTF
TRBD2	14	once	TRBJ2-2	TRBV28	TGTGCCAGCCTATCGGGACTAGTCGACGGGGAGCTGTTTTTT	CASLSGLVDGELFF
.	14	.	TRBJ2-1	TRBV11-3	TGTGCCAGCAGCTTATCTCGAATTGGGAATGAGCAGTTCTTC	CASSLSRIGNEQFF
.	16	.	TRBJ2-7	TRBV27	TGTGCCAGCAGTTTAGGTCTAGCAAGCTACCCCTACGAGCAGTACTTC	CASSLGLASYPYEQYF
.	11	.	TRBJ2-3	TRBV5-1	TGCGCCAGCAGATTTGCAGATACGCAGTATTTT	CASRFADTQYF
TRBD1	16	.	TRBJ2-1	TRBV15	TGTGCCACCAGCAGAGGACCCAGGGGGCTCTACAATGAGCAGTTCTTC	CATSRGPRGLYNEQFF
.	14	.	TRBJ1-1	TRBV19	TGTGCCAGTAGTATCCGAGAAGGGGTGGCGGAAGCTTTCTTT	CASSIREGVAEAFF
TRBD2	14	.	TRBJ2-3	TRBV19	TGTGCCAGTAGCCGGGGCGGGAGTACAGATACGCAGTATTTT	CASSRGGSTDTQYF
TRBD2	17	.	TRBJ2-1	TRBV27	TGTGCCAGCAGTTGGGGTAGCGGGGCTCGAGCTTTGGTTGAGCAGTTCTTC	CASSWGSGARALVEQFF
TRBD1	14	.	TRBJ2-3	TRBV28	TGTGCCAGCAGTTCGACAGGGATCACAGATACGCAGTATTTT	CASSSTGITDTQYF
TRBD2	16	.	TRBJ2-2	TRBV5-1	TGCGCCAGCAGCTTTACTAGCGGGGGCAACACCGGGGAGCTGTTTTTT	CASSFTSGGNTGELFF
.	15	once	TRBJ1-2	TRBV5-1	TGCGCCAGCAGCATGGATCGGGGCGTATACTATGGCTACACCTTC	CASSMDRGVYYGYTF
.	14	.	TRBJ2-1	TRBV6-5	TGTGCCAGCAGTTACTCGACTTCCTACAATGAGCAGTTCTTC	CASSYSTSYNEQFF
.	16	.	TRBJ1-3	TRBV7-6	TGTGCCAGCAGCCCTAAGGACGCGAGGTCTGGAAACACCATATATTTT	CASSPKDARSGNTIYF
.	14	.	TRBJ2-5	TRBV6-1	TGTGCCAGCAGCGACGGGAGCTCCCAAGAGACCCAGTACTTC	CASSDGSSQETQYF
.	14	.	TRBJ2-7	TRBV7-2	TGTGCCAGCAGCTTAGGTGAGGGAACCTACGAGCAGTACTTC	CASSLGEGTYEQYF
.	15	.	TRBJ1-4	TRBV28	TGTGCCAGCAGTTTACCCGGTGGAGTCGGTGAAAAACTGTTTTTT	CASSLPGGVGEKLFF